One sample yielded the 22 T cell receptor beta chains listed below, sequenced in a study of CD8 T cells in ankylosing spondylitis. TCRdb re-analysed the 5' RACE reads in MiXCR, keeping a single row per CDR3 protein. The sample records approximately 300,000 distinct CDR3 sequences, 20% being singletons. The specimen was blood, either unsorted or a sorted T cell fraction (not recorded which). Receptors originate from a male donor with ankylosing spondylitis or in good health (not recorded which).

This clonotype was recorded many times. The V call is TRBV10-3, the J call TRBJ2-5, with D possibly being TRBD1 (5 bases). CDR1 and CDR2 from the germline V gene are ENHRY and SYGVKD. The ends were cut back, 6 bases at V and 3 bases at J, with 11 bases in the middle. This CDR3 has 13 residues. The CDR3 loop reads CAISRVEEETQYF. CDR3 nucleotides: TGTGCCATCAGCAGGGTAGAGGAAGAGACCCAGTACTTC.

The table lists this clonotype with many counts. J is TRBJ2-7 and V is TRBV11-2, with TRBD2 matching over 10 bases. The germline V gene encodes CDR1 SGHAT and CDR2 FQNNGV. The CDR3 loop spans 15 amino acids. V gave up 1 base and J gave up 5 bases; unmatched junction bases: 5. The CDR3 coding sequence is TGTGCCAGCAGCTTAGCTAGCGGGAGCTTCGACGAGCAGTACGTC. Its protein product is CASSLASGSFDEQYV.

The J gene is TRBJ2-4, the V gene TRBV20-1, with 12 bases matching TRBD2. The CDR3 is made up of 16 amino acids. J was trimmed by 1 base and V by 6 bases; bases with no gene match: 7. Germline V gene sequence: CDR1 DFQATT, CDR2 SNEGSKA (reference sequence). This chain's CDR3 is CSAKTSGSWAKNIQYF. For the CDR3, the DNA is TGCAGTGCCAAGACTAGCGGGAGTTGGGCCAAAAACATTCAGTACTTC.

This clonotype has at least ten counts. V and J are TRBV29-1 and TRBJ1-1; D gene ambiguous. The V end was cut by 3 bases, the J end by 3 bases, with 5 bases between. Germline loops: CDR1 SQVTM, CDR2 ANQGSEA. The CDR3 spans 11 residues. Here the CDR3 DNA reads TGCAGCGTTGATCTCTACACTGAAGCTTTCTTT. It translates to CSVDLYTEAFF.

The CDR3 DNA reads as TGTGCCAGCAGTTTCTGGAGACAGGGGGAACTTCGCACCGGGGAGCTGTTTTTT. Amino acids: CASSFWRQGELRTGELFF. The rearrangement uses TRBV12-3 or TRBV12-4 and TRBJ2-2; TRBD1 aligns across 9 bases. The CDR3 is 18 residues long. The V and J ends lost 3 bases and 4 bases, in that order; junction bases with no gene match: 12.

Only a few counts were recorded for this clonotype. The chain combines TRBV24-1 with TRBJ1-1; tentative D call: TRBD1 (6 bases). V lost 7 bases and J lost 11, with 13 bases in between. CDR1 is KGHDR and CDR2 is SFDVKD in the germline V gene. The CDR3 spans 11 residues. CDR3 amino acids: CATRKGHAAFF. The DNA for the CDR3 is TGTGCCACCAGGAAGGGACATGCGGCTTTCTTT.

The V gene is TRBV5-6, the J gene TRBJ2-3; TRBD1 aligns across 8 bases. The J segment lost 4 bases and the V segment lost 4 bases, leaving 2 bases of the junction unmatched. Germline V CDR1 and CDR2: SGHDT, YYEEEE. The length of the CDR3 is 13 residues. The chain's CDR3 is CASSEDRADTQYF. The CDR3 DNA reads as TGTGCCAGCAGCGAGGACAGGGCAGATACGCAGTATTTT.

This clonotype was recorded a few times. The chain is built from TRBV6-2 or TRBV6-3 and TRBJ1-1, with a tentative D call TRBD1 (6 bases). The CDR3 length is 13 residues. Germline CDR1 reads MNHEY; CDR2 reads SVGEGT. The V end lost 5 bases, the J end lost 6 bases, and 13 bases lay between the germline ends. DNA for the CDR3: TGTGCCAGCAGTCCTAGGACAGCATCTGAAGCTTTCTTT. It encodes CASSPRTASEAFF.

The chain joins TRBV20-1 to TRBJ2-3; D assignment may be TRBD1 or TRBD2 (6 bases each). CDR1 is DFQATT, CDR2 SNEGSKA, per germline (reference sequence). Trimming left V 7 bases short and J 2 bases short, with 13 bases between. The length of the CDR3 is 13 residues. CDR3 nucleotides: TGCAGTGGGGGATGGGGGGCCACAGATACGCAGTATTTT. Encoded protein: CSGGWGATDTQYF.

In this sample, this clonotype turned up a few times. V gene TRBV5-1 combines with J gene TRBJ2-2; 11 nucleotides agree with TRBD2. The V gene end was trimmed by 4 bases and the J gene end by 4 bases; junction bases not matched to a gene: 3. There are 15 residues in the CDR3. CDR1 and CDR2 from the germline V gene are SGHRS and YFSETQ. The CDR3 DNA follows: TGCGCCAGCAGCACACTAGCGGGAGTCACCGGGGAGCTGTTTTTT. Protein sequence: CASSTLAGVTGELFF.

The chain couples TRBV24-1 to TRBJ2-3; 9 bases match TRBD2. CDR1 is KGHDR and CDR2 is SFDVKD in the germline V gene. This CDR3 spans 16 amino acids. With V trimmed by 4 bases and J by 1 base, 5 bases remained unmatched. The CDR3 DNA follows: TGTGCCACCAGTGAACCTAGCGGGAAGGGCACAGATACGCAGTATTTT. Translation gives CATSEPSGKGTDTQYF.

The CDR3 spells CASSPGVAAYNEQFF. CDR3 DNA: TGTGCCAGCAGCCCCGGGGTAGCCGCTTACAATGAGCAGTTCTTC. The chain is built from TRBV7-3 and TRBJ2-1; tentatively, D is TRBD2 (5 bases). Per germline, CDR1 SGHTA and CDR2 FQGTGA. The CDR3 contains 15 residues. V dropped 5 bases and J dropped 4 bases, with 15 bases sitting between them.

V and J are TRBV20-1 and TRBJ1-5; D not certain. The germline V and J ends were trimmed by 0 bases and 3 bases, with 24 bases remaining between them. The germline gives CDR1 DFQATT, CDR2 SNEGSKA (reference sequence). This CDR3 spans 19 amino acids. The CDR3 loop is CSARDVQQLTFPFNQPQHF. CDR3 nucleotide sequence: TGCAGTGCTAGAGACGTACAGCAACTGACTTTCCCTTTCAATCAGCCCCAGCATTTT.

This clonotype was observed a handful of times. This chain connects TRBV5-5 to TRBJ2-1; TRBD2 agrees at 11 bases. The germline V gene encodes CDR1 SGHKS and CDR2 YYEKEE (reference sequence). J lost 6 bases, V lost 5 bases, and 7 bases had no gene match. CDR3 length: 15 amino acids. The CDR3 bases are TGTGCCAGCAGTGCGGGACTAGCGGAGGTCAATGAGCAGTTCTTC. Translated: CASSAGLAEVNEQFF. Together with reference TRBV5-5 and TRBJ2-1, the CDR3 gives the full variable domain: DAGVTQSPTHLIKTRGQQVTLRCSPISGHKSVSWYQQVLGQGPQFIFQYYEKEERGRGNFPDRFSARQFPNYSSELNVNALLLGDSALYLCASSAGLAEVNEQFFGPGTRLTVL.

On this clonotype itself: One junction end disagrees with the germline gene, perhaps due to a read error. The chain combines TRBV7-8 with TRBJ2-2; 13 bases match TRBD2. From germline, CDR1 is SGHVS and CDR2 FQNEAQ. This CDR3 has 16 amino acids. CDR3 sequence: CASSLTSGGGTAELFF. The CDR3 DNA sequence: TGTGCCAGCAGCTTAACTAGCGGGGGGGGCACCGCGGAGCTGTTTTTT.

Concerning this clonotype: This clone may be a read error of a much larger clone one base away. The CDR3 spells CASSSGPSNEKLFF. The CDR3 DNA follows: TGCGCCAGCAGCTCAGGGCCGTCGAATGAAAAACTGTTTTTT. The rearrangement uses TRBV5-1 and TRBJ1-4; tentative D call: TRBD1 (5 bases). The length of the CDR3 is 14 residues. From germline, CDR1 is SGHRS and CDR2 YFSETQ. Trimming took off 3 bases at V and 5 bases at J, with 11 bases between the two ends.

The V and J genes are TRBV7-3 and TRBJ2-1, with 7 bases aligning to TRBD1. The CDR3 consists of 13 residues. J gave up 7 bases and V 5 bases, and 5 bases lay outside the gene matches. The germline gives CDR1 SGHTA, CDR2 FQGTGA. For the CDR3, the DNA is TGTGCCAGCAGCCCCACAGGGGAAAATGAGCAGTTCTTC. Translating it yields CASSPTGENEQFF.

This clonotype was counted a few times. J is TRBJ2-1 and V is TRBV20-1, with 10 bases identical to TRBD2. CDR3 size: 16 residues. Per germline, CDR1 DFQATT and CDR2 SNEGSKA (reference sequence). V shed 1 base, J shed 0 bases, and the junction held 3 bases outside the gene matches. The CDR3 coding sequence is TGCAGTGCTAGAGTCCTAGCGGGGGACTCCTACAATGAGCAGTTCTTC. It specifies CSARVLAGDSYNEQFF.

The CDR3 DNA reads TGTGCCAGCTCACCCCTATTTCCGGGGGAAACCGGGGAGCTGTTTTTT. This sequence encodes CASSPLFPGETGELFF. V gene TRBV18 combines with J gene TRBJ2-2; the D gene is possibly TRBD2 (6 bases). The CDR3 loop spans 16 amino acids. Trimming left V 3 bases short and J 5 bases short, with 16 bases between. Germline CDR1 reads KGHSH; CDR2 reads LQKENI.

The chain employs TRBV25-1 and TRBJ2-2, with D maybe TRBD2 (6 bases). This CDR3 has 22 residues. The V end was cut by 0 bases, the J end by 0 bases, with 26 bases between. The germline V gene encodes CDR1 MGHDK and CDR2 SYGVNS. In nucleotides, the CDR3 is TGTGCCAGCAGTGAATATCGTAGAAGTGAGCGGGTAAAAACCTCGAACACCGGGGAGCTGTTTTTT. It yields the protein CASSEYRRSERVKTSNTGELFF.

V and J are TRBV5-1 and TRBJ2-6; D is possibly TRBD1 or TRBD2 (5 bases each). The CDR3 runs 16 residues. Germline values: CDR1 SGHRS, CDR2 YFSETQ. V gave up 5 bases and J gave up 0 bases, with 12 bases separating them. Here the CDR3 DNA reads TGCGCCAGCAGTCGGGACGGAGACTCTGGGGCCAACGTCCTGACTTTC. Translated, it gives CASSRDGDSGANVLTF.

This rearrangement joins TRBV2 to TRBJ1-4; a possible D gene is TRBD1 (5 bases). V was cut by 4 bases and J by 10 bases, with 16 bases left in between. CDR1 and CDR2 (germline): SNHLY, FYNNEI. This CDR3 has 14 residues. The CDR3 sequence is CASSGQEDNGKLFF. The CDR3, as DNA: TGTGCCAGCAGTGGTCAGGAGGACAACGGAAAACTGTTTTTT. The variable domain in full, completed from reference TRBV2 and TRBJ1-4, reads EPEVTQTPSHQVTQMGQEVILRCVPISNHLYFYWYRQILGQKVEFLVSFYNNEISEKSEIFDDQFSVERPDGSNFTLKIRSTKLEDSAMYFCASSGQEDNGKLFFGSGTQLSVL.